Shown below are 4 T cell receptor beta chains from a single sample sequenced in a study of OX40 agonist ivuxolimab in advanced cancers. Using immunoSEQ multiplex PCR, the repertoire was profiled, and TCRdb retains in-frame clones only, with some absent. This table has 35,000 to 40,000 clones, around 82% appearing once. This material consisted of CD4+ or CD8+ T cells sorted from blood, taken in a trial of the OX40 agonist ivuxolimab. The receptors originated from an adult with an advanced solid tumor such as melanoma, head and neck, liver or kidney cancer.

This clone has more than one count but fewer than ten. This chain links TRBV4-2 with TRBJ2-3, with a tentative D call TRBD1 (6 bases). This CDR3 has 18 amino acids. V gave up 0 bases and J gave up 6 bases, with 22 bases separating them. Germline loops: CDR1 LGHNA, CDR2 YNFKEQ. CDR3 nucleotides: TGTGCCAGCAGCCAAGATACGGGGACATACGGTTTCATGGATACGCAGTATTTT. Translating it yields CASSQDTGTYGFMDTQYF.

V gene TRBV6-6 combines with J gene TRBJ1-1, with a possible D match to TRBD1 (5 bases). Germline CDR1 and CDR2: MNHNY and SVGAGI (reference sequence). The CDR3 length is 13 residues. V was cut by 6 bases and J by 6 bases, with 14 bases left in between. The CDR3 bases are TGTGCCAGCAGCCCAACAAGGGACGCTGAAGCTTTCTTT. Protein: CASSPTRDAEAFF.

This clone was detected only a few times. The rearrangement uses TRBV4-2 and TRBJ1-3; 9 bases are a match to TRBD1. The ends lost 1 base at V and 4 bases at J; junction bases unmatched: 2. The CDR3 has 15 residues. Germline V gene sequence: CDR1 LGHNA, CDR2 YNFKEQ. Here the CDR3 DNA reads TGTGCCAGCAGCCAAGGGGACAGGGTCGGAAACACCATATATTTT. Its translation: CASSQGDRVGNTIYF.

For the CDR3, the DNA is TGTGCCAGCTCGCCAGCCAGGTCGGGAGATCAGCCCCAGCATTTT. Its translation: CASSPARSGDQPQHF. The chain carries TRBV18 and TRBJ1-5; no clear D. The CDR3 is 15 amino acids. Trimming shortened V by 6 bases and J by 5 bases, and 17 bases separated the two germline ends. Germline assignment: CDR1 KGHSH and CDR2 LQKENI. The full variable domain, completed using reference TRBV18 and TRBJ1-5, is NAGVMQNPRHLVRRRGQEARLRCSPMKGHSHVYWYRQLPEEGLKFMVYLQKENIIDESGMPKERFSAEFPKEGPSILRIQQVVRGDSAAYFCASSPARSGDQPQHFGDGTRLSIL.